What follows are 8 T cell receptor beta chains derived from one specimen sequenced in a study of shared clonotypes between healthy human individuals. Produced via immunoSEQ multiplex PCR; TCRdb's table is partial and in-frame only. This table has around 700,000 clones, about 92% appearing once. CD45RO-negative, CCR7-selected cells formed the naive CD8 fraction, which excluded terminally differentiated effector memory CD45RA+ cells. Sequencing was performed on naive CD8+ T cells sorted from blood. These receptors were taken from a man younger than 40 in good health.

CDR3 residues: CASSRAGDIYNEQFF. In DNA, the CDR3 is TGTGCCAGTAGTCGTGCGGGAGATATTTACAATGAGCAGTTCTTC. The chain employs TRBV19 and TRBJ2-1, with TRBD2 identical over 7 bases. The germline V gene has CDR1 LNHDA and CDR2 SQIVND (reference sequence). CDR3 length: 15 residues. The trim removed 5 bases at V and 4 bases at J, leaving 8 bases unmatched.

Of note for this clone: This sample includes further DNA sequences coding for the same CDR3. The J gene is TRBJ2-7, the V gene TRBV27; D gene unclear. Trimming removed 3 bases at V and 4 bases at J, with 10 bases between. The CDR3 covers 13 residues. Germline values: CDR1 MNHEY, CDR2 SMNVEV (reference sequence). CDR3 sequence reads: CASSLGLGYEQYF. The CDR3 coding sequence is TGTGCCAGCAGTTTGGGTCTCGGGTACGAGCAGTACTTC.

This clone was seen a single time. V and J are TRBV14 and TRBJ2-1; 8 nucleotides agree with TRBD1. Germline V gene data show CDR1 as SGHDN and CDR2 as FVKESK. The CDR3 totals 14 residues. Trimming cost V 5 bases and J 5 bases; bases outside gene matches: 5. CDR3 residues: CASSVQGVHNEQFF. For the CDR3, the DNA is TGTGCCAGCAGCGTACAGGGGGTCCACAATGAGCAGTTCTTC.

The chain combines TRBV28 with TRBJ2-1, with a possible D match to TRBD2 (7 bases). V lost 6 bases, J lost 4 bases, and 19 bases lay in between. Germline-derived CDR1 and CDR2 are MDHEN and SYDVKM. There are 16 residues in the CDR3. This chain's CDR3 is CASSPGGLAEYNEQFF. DNA for the CDR3: TGTGCCAGCAGCCCCGGGGGGCTAGCGGAGTACAATGAGCAGTTCTTC. The full variable domain, completed using reference TRBV28 and TRBJ2-1, is DVKVTQSSRYLVKRTGEKVFLECVQDMDHENMFWYRQDPGLGLRLIYFSYDVKMKEKGDIPEGYSVSREKKERFSLILESASTNQTSMYLCASSPGGLAEYNEQFFGPGTRLTVL.

This chain links TRBV29-1 with TRBJ1-4, with D maybe TRBD1 (6 bases). Trimming took 6 bases from V and 2 from J, leaving 10 bases between them. Germline V gene lookup returns CDR1 SQVTM and CDR2 ANQGSEA. The CDR3 extends over 13 amino acids. The CDR3 coding sequence is TGCAGCGTGACGGGGGCTACTAATGAAAAACTGTTTTTT. Protein product: CSVTGATNEKLFF.

As regards this clone: The same CDR3 can be traced to other DNA sequences in this sample. The CDR3 DNA reads TGTGCCAGTTCTAGCGGGAGCTCCTACGAGCAGTACTTC. Translated: CASSSGSSYEQYF. The J gene is TRBJ2-7, the V gene TRBV28; 10 bases are shared with TRBD2. The CDR3 covers 13 residues. Trimming took 9 bases from V and 0 from J; bases not matched to a gene: 2. Germline V gives CDR1 MDHEN, CDR2 SYDVKM.

This clone came up once. The CDR3 coding sequence is TGCGCCAGCAGCAGTCAGGGTGCAGATACGCAGTATTTT. Its protein is CASSSQGADTQYF. The chain employs TRBV4-1 and TRBJ2-3; D may be TRBD1 (5 bases). Germline V gene sequence: CDR1 MGHRA, CDR2 YSYEKL. This CDR3 comprises 13 residues. The ends were cut back, 5 bases at V and 4 bases at J, with 10 bases in the middle.

The rearrangement uses TRBV6-6 and TRBJ2-3; the match to TRBD2 covers 7 bases. The trim removed 5 bases at V and 1 base at J, leaving 9 bases unmatched. Germline V gives CDR1 MNHNY, CDR2 SVGAGI (reference sequence). The length of the CDR3 is 16 residues. The CDR3 DNA reads TGTGCCAGCAGTCGCCGAGCGGGAACGGGCACAGATACGCAGTATTTT. It codes for CASSRRAGTGTDTQYF.